Listed below are T cell receptor beta chains from one sample, sequenced in a study of metastatic and nonmetastatic thyroid tumors. TCRdb recomputed clones from the PCR reads via MiXCR. The sample lists about 16,000 clones, 25% occurring once. Sequencing was done on a sample of blood. These receptors originate from a male donor with papillary thyroid cancer or a benign thyroid nodule (not recorded which). Some clones in this sample may be carry-over from other donors' samples. The CDR3 runs from the conserved cysteine through the conserved F or W. A D gene is named only where the DNA matches it firmly. The listing skips clone size in some rows; elsewhere it reads once, few, many or a size class.

j_gene: TRBJ2-7
abundance: medium-sized
v_gene: TRBV20-1
d_gene: .
len: 11
CDR3nt: TGCAGTGCTTCCGACGGTTATGAGCAGTACTTC
CDR3aa: CSASDGYEQYF

j_gene: TRBJ2-1
abundance: .
v_gene: TRBV6-1
d_gene: .
len: 11
CDR3nt: TGTGCCAGCAGTCGGGTCGATGAGCAGTTCTTC
CDR3aa: CASSRVDEQFF

j_gene: TRBJ2-3
abundance: many
v_gene: TRBV12-3/TRBV12-4
d_gene: .
len: 10
CDR3nt: TGTGCCAGCAGTCTCCATACGCAGTATTTT
CDR3aa: CASSLHTQYF

j_gene: TRBJ2-3
abundance: many
v_gene: TRBV7-3
d_gene: TRBD2
len: 15
CDR3nt: TGTGCCAGCAGCTTAAGATTGCGGGAGGGGGATACGCAGTATTTT
CDR3aa: CASSLRLREGDTQYF

j_gene: TRBJ1-5
abundance: .
v_gene: TRBV20-1
d_gene: .
len: 12
CDR3nt: TGCAGTGCGATTGGACACAATCAGCCCCAGCATTTT
CDR3aa: CSAIGHNQPQHF

j_gene: TRBJ2-1
abundance: few
v_gene: TRBV6-4
d_gene: .
len: 16
CDR3nt: TGTGCCAGCAGTGACTCGAACTCCCGCTCCTACAATGAGCAGTTCTTC
CDR3aa: CASSDSNSRSYNEQFF

j_gene: TRBJ1-6
abundance: .
v_gene: TRBV19
d_gene: TRBD1
len: 15
CDR3nt: TGTGCCAGTAGTAGCGGACAGGGAATTCCTTCACCCCTCCACTTT
CDR3aa: CASSSGQGIPSPLHF

j_gene: TRBJ2-1
abundance: many
v_gene: TRBV11-2
d_gene: TRBD2
len: 18
CDR3nt: TGTGCCAGCAGCTTAGTAGCGGGAGGGCTAAGCTCCTACAATGAGCAGTTCTTC
CDR3aa: CASSLVAGGLSSYNEQFF

j_gene: TRBJ1-3
abundance: medium-sized
v_gene: TRBV12-3/TRBV12-4
d_gene: TRBD1
len: 15
CDR3nt: TGTGCCAGCAGTTTAACAGGGGGCTCTGGAAACACCATATATTTT
CDR3aa: CASSLTGGSGNTIYF

j_gene: TRBJ2-3
abundance: many
v_gene: TRBV20-1
d_gene: TRBD2
len: 15
CDR3nt: TGCAGTGCTAGATTGGGCGGGAGGGGTCAAGATACGCAGTATTTT
CDR3aa: CSARLGGRGQDTQYF

j_gene: TRBJ1-6
abundance: .
v_gene: TRBV20-1
d_gene: .
len: 14
CDR3nt: TGCAGTGCTAGGGTTTGGGGGGTCGATTCACCCCTCCACTTT
CDR3aa: CSARVWGVDSPLHF

j_gene: TRBJ2-3
abundance: many
v_gene: TRBV7-2
d_gene: .
len: 15
CDR3nt: TGTGCCAGCAGCTCCGTCGGGACGGGGACAGATACGCAGTATTTT
CDR3aa: CASSSVGTGTDTQYF

j_gene: TRBJ2-5
abundance: .
v_gene: TRBV20-1
d_gene: .
len: 16
CDR3nt: TGCAGTGCTAGAGATTATGGGGGTTTTGGTGGCGAGACCCAGTACTTC
CDR3aa: CSARDYGGFGGETQYF

j_gene: TRBJ2-7
abundance: medium-sized
v_gene: TRBV19
d_gene: .
len: 15
CDR3nt: TGTGCCAGTAGTATAGGTAACAGGGACTCTTACGAGCAGTACTTC
CDR3aa: CASSIGNRDSYEQYF

j_gene: TRBJ1-2
abundance: many
v_gene: TRBV5-1
d_gene: .
len: 14
CDR3nt: TGCGCCAGCAGCTCGACAGTATTTAACTATGGCTACACCTTC
CDR3aa: CASSSTVFNYGYTF

j_gene: TRBJ2-1
abundance: .
v_gene: TRBV6-4
d_gene: .
len: 15
CDR3nt: TGTGCCAGCAGTGACTCGTGGGTGGGCCCCAATGAGCAGTTCTTC
CDR3aa: CASSDSWVGPNEQFF

j_gene: TRBJ1-2
abundance: medium-sized
v_gene: TRBV28
d_gene: .
len: 12
CDR3nt: TGTGCCAGCAGACCGCCAACCTATGGCTACACCTTC
CDR3aa: CASRPPTYGYTF

j_gene: TRBJ2-3
abundance: few
v_gene: TRBV6-1
d_gene: TRBD1
len: 14
CDR3nt: TGTGCCAGCACCTCAGGGGGCACCACAGATACGCAGTATTTT
CDR3aa: CASTSGGTTDTQYF

j_gene: TRBJ1-6
abundance: .
v_gene: TRBV30
d_gene: TRBD1
len: 15
CDR3nt: TGTGCCTGGAGCAAGGACAGGGGGCTTAGTTCACCCCTCCACTTT
CDR3aa: CAWSKDRGLSSPLHF

j_gene: TRBJ2-5
abundance: many
v_gene: TRBV5-1
d_gene: .
len: 16
CDR3nt: TGCGCCAGCAGCCTGAATAATCCAGGGGTGGGGGAGACCCAGTACTTC
CDR3aa: CASSLNNPGVGETQYF

j_gene: TRBJ1-2
abundance: medium-sized
v_gene: TRBV30
d_gene: .
len: 15
CDR3nt: TGTGCCTGGTACCCGGGTGGGGCCCAAAGGGATGGCTACACCTTC
CDR3aa: CAWYPGGAQRDGYTF

j_gene: TRBJ1-3
abundance: .
v_gene: TRBV30
d_gene: .
len: 16
CDR3nt: TGTACCCGGATTGGATGGGGGTCCGGCTCTGGAAACACCATATATTTT
CDR3aa: CTRIGWGSGSGNTIYF

j_gene: TRBJ2-7
abundance: many
v_gene: TRBV7-9
d_gene: .
len: 14
CDR3nt: TGTGCCAGCAGCTTTTTTCGGTCCCCGGGGGAGCAGTACTTC
CDR3aa: CASSFFRSPGEQYF

j_gene: TRBJ2-1
abundance: many
v_gene: TRBV12-3/TRBV12-4
d_gene: TRBD2
len: 15
CDR3nt: TGTGCCAGCAGTTCATCAGCGGGAGCCTACAATGAGCAGTTCTTC
CDR3aa: CASSSSAGAYNEQFF

j_gene: TRBJ1-3
abundance: medium-sized
v_gene: TRBV9
d_gene: .
len: 16
CDR3nt: TGTGCCAGCAGCGTATTGGACGGGAGCTCTGGAAACACCATATATTTT
CDR3aa: CASSVLDGSSGNTIYF

j_gene: TRBJ2-2
abundance: .
v_gene: TRBV11-2
d_gene: TRBD2
len: 19
CDR3nt: TGTGCCAGCAGCTCGCTGGGAGCGGGGGGGCAGAATCCCACCGGGGAGCTGTTTTTT
CDR3aa: CASSSLGAGGQNPTGELFF

j_gene: TRBJ1-1
abundance: many
v_gene: TRBV5-1
d_gene: .
len: 12
CDR3nt: TGCGCCAGCAGCTTGGGACAGGCTGAAGCTTTCTTT
CDR3aa: CASSLGQAEAFF

j_gene: TRBJ1-4
abundance: many
v_gene: TRBV9
d_gene: TRBD1
len: 15
CDR3nt: TGTGCCAGCAGCGTAGGCGGACAGGGAAATGAAAAACTGTTTTTT
CDR3aa: CASSVGGQGNEKLFF

j_gene: TRBJ2-2
abundance: .
v_gene: TRBV5-1
d_gene: .
len: 14
CDR3nt: TGCGCCAGCAGCCCGGGACGAAGTGGCGGGGAGCTGTTTTTT
CDR3aa: CASSPGRSGGELFF

j_gene: TRBJ2-2
abundance: .
v_gene: TRBV6-2/TRBV6-3
d_gene: TRBD1
len: 16
CDR3nt: TGTGCCAGCACGCCCGCAGGGACAGCGAACACCGGGGAGCTGTTTTTT
CDR3aa: CASTPAGTANTGELFF

j_gene: TRBJ2-2
abundance: medium-sized
v_gene: TRBV20-1
d_gene: .
len: 14
CDR3nt: TGCAGTGCTAGAGATCGCCCAGGGGCCGGGGAGCTGTTTTTT
CDR3aa: CSARDRPGAGELFF

j_gene: TRBJ2-4
abundance: .
v_gene: TRBV4-1
d_gene: .
len: 13
CDR3nt: TGCGCCAGCAGCCAAGGAGTCAAAAACATTCAGTACTTC
CDR3aa: CASSQGVKNIQYF

j_gene: TRBJ1-6
abundance: few
v_gene: TRBV6-1
d_gene: .
len: 13
CDR3nt: TGTGCCAGCAGGGGTGCACTAGGCTCACCCCTCCACTTT
CDR3aa: CASRGALGSPLHF

j_gene: TRBJ2-4
abundance: many
v_gene: TRBV6-5
d_gene: .
len: 17
CDR3nt: TGTGCCAGCAGTTCCTCCCGGGGAGGACTAGCCAAAAACATTCAGTACTTC
CDR3aa: CASSSSRGGLAKNIQYF

j_gene: TRBJ2-3
abundance: medium-sized
v_gene: TRBV7-2
d_gene: TRBD2
len: 17
CDR3nt: TGTGCCAGCAGCGAAAGACTAGCGGGTATTAGCACAGATACGCAGTATTTT
CDR3aa: CASSERLAGISTDTQYF